The table lists the clone carrying this T cell receptor (beta chain) with a few counts. Its antigen remains unidentified. CDR3 length: 14 residues. Looked up from germline, CDR1 is SEHNR and CDR2 is FQNEAQ (reference sequence). The V gene end was trimmed by 4 bases and the J gene end by 1 base; junction bases not matched to a gene: 3. This sample is drawn from a study of T cell repertoires in cytomegalovirus infection. Study-level background: TCR beta signatures that were public indicated CMV infection and matching HLA type. Whole-study findings and limits: Summed frequency of shared TCR beta families picked out CMV carriers who also had the relevant HLA.

TCRdb reprocessed the reads with MiXCR, giving one entry per CDR3 protein. The data show some 390,000 distinct CDR3 sequences, 15% to 20% seen once. The chain employs TRBV7-9 and TRBJ1-1; 7 bases fit TRBD1. The TCR originated in a human donor in good health (CMV status not recorded). Some clones in this sample may be carry-over from other donors' samples. Sequencing used PBMCs. CDR3 DNA: TGTGCCAGCAGCTCACAGGGGTCGAACACTGAAGCTTTCTTT. Encoded protein: CASSSQGSNTEAFF. The full variable domain, rest sourced from reference TRBV7-9 and TRBJ1-1, is DTGVSQNPRHKITKRGQNVTFRCDPISEHNRLYWYRQTLGQGPEFLTYFQNEAQLEKSRLLSDRFSAERPKGSFSTLEIQRTEQGDSAMYLCASSSQGSNTEAFFGQGTRLTVV.